The sequence of this TCR beta chain was determined in a study of blood T cells in healthy people across ages. Per germline, CDR1 LNHNV and CDR2 YYDKDF (reference sequence). Losses at the gene ends were 0 bases for V and 1 base for J; bases not matched to a gene: 2. The CDR3 is 15 amino acids. Samples had at least 7 million PBMCs isolated from them. A second roughly 6 to 12 cycle PCR used barcoded and J-beta primers. A template-switch adaptor containing 12 random nucleotides labeled each cDNA molecule. TCRdb redid the calling of the 5' RACE reads with MiXCR, one entry per CDR3 protein. The repertoire holds hundreds of thousands of distinct CDR3 sequences, with approximately 30% as singletons. Comments on this clonotype: Its antigen is not identified.

Study-wide findings and caveats: Unsorted PBMCs prevented conclusive naive versus antigen-experienced comparison. Age brought a roughly linear fall in TCR beta diversity measured per million T cells.

The source of this sequence is a woman aged 80 or over in good health. What was sequenced was blood. The chain uses TRBV15 and TRBJ1-2, with TRBD1 matching 7 bases. The CDR3 DNA reads TGTGCCACCAGCAGAGAAAACAGGGGTAACTATGGCTACACCTTC. Translating gives CATSRENRGNYGYTF.